This T cell receptor beta chain was profiled in a study of blood T cells in healthy people across ages. Regarding the study as a whole: CMV infection status of these donors was not known.

Total RNA, at least 5.5 micrograms per sample, was extracted from PBMCs. On this clonotype itself: Its specificity is unknown.

It was with a sample-barcoded 5' primer and a J-beta primer mix that a second PCR of about 6 to 12 cycles was run. A minimum of 3 million CDR3-containing paired-end reads was obtained for each sample. TCRdb passed the 5' RACE reads through MiXCR, listing each CDR3 protein once. The sample carries approximately 690,000 distinct CDR3 sequences, around 41% recorded once. CDR1 is SGHRS and CDR2 is YFSETQ in the germline V gene. V lost 0 bases and J 5 bases, leaving 16 bases between the germline ends. CDR3 size: 16 residues. The chain has TRBV5-1 and TRBJ2-3; D is undetermined. This TCR was sampled from a man aged 80 or over in good health. Sequenced input: blood. The CDR3 DNA reads TGCGCCAGCAGCTTGGCCGGAACTTCTTCCCGAGATACGCAGTATTTT. Translated: CASSLAGTSSRDTQYF.